The present T cell receptor beta chain was sequenced within a study of cytomegalovirus exposure and HLA in healthy donors. V shed 5 bases, J shed 8 bases, and the junction held 13 bases outside the gene matches. Germline V lookup: CDR1 SGHAT, CDR2 FQNNGV. This CDR3 has 15 residues. Overall study findings and caveats: While the bulk of TCR sequences proved rare, some public TCRs turned up in many donors. Researchers reported that a few CMV-associated chains were confirmed in vitro as CMV antigen-specific. Subsequent analysis revealed that first-cohort TCR clusters tended to co-occur in the approximately 120 validation repertoires.

Sequencing used immunoSEQ multiplex PCR; TCRdb keeps in-frame clones, though not all of them. Here the sample spans approximately 230,000 clones, 87% being singletons. A few counts support this clone. Its antigen is currently unknown. Donors were drawn from the 120-subject validation cohort, separate from the approximately 680-subject first cohort. J is TRBJ1-2 and V is TRBV11-2, with 8 bases fitting TRBD1. Sequenced: PBMCs. The clonotype originates from a man between 18 and 35 years old in good health and CMV-seropositive. This chain's CDR3 is CASSPSRGRFNGYTF. DNA for the CDR3: TGTGCCAGCAGCCCATCCAGGGGGCGTTTCAACGGCTACACCTTC.